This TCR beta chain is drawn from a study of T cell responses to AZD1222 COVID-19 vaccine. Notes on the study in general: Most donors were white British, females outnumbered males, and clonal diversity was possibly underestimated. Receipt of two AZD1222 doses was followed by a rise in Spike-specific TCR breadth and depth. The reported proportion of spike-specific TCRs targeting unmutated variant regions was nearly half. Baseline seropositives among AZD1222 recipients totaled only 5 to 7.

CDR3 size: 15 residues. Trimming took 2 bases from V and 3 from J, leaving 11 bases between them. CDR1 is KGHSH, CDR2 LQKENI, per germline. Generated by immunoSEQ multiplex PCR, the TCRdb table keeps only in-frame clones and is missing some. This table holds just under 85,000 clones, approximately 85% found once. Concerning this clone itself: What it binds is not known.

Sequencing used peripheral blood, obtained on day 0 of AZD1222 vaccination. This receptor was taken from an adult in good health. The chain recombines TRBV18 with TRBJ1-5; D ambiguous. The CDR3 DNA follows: TGTGCCAGCTCACCAACTCAGAATAACAATCAGCCCCAGCATTTT. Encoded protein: CASSPTQNNNQPQHF.